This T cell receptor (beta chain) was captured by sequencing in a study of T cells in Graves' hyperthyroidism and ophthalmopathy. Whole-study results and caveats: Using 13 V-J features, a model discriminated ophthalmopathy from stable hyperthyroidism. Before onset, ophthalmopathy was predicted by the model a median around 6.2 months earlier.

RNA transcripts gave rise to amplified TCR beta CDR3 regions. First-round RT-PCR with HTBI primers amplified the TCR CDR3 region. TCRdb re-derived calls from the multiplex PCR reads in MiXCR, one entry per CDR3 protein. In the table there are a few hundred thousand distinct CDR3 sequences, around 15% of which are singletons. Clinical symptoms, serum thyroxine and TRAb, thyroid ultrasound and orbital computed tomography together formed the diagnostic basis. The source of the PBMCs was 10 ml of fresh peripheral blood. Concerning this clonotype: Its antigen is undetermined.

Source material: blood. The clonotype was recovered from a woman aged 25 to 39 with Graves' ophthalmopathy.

The CDR3 DNA reads TGCGCCAGCAGCGGGGGAGGACAGGGGGCGACAGATACGCAGTATTTT. Protein product: CASSGGGQGATDTQYF. The chain links TRBV5-1 to TRBJ2-3; 11 positions match TRBD1. This CDR3 spans 16 amino acids. Looked up from germline, CDR1 is SGHRS and CDR2 is YFSETQ. The V gene end was trimmed by 4 bases and the J gene end by 3 bases; junction bases not matched to a gene: 7.